The 4 T cell receptor beta chains in this list originate from one sample, sequenced in a study of T cell repertoires in cytomegalovirus infection. From the reads, TCRdb called clonotypes with MiXCR, one entry per CDR3 protein. The sample carries around 94,000 distinct CDR3 sequences, more than 15% recorded once. The sequencing input was PBMCs. The receptor set was obtained from a human donor in good health (CMV status not recorded). Some clones in this sample may be carry-over from other donors' samples.

The V gene is TRBV18, the J gene TRBJ2-7; D not resolved. CDR3 length equals 13 residues. CDR1 is KGHSH, CDR2 LQKENI, per germline. The V end lost 0 bases, the J end lost 8 bases, and 11 bases lay between the germline ends. In nucleotides, the CDR3 is TGTGCCAGCTCACCACCGGACGAGGTTAAGCAGTACTTC. Its translation is CASSPPDEVKQYF.

This clonotype was found a few times. The chain recombines TRBV20-1 with TRBJ2-7; D not resolved. The CDR3 is 15 residues long. Trimming removed 3 bases at V and 2 bases at J, with 17 bases between. Germline CDR1 is DFQATT and CDR2 is SNEGSKA (reference sequence). The CDR3 coding sequence is TGCAGTGCTAGCCAGAGATCCGGCCGACCCTACGAGCAGTACTTC. Its protein is CSASQRSGRPYEQYF.

CDR3 DNA: TGTGCCAGCAGCTTGGGACTAGCAAGAGAGCAGTACTTC. Translated: CASSLGLAREQYF. The chain carries TRBV7-9 and TRBJ2-7; 9 positions agree with TRBD2. Germline loops: CDR1 SEHNR, CDR2 FQNEAQ (reference sequence). The CDR3 runs to 13 residues. The junction had 4 bases not matched to a gene; V was cut back by 3 bases and J by 7 bases. Full variable domain (outside the CDR3, taken from reference TRBV7-9 and TRBJ2-7): DTGVSQNPRHKITKRGQNVTFRCDPISEHNRLYWYRQTLGQGPEFLTYFQNEAQLEKSRLLSDRFSAERPKGSFSTLEIQRTEQGDSAMYLCASSLGLAREQYFGPGTRLTVT.

This clonotype was detected only a few times. The chain has TRBV20-1 and TRBJ1-4; a weak D match, TRBD1 (5 bases). Trimming stripped 5 bases from V and 10 bases from J, with 23 bases between. Germline V gene sequence: CDR1 DFQATT, CDR2 SNEGSKA (reference sequence). CDR3 length equals 15 residues. CDR3 residues: CSAASTGTPSGKLFF. DNA for the CDR3: TGCAGTGCTGCTTCTACCGGGACTCCAAGTGGAAAACTGTTTTTT.